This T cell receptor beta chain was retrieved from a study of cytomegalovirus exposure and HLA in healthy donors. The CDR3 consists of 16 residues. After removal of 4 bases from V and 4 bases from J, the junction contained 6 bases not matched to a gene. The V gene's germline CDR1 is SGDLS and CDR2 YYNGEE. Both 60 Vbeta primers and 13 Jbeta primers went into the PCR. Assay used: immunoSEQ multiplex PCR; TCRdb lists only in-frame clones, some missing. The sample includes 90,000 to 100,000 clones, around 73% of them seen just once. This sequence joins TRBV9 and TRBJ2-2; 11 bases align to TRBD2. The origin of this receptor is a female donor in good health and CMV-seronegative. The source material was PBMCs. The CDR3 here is CASSILAGGVTGELFF. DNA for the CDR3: TGTGCCAGCAGCATTCTAGCGGGAGGTGTCACCGGGGAGCTGTTTTTT. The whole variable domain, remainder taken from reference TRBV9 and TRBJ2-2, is DSGVTQTPKHLITATGQRVTLRCSPRSGDLSVYWYQQSLDQGLQFLIQYYNGEERAKGNILERFSAQQFPDLHSELNLSSLELGDSALYFCASSILAGGVTGELFFGEGSRLTVL.